A selection of T cell receptor beta chains follows, all from one sample in a study of CD8 T cell repertoires and HIV-1 epitope variants. Sequencing used immunoSEQ multiplex PCR; TCRdb keeps in-frame clones, though not all of them. The table includes about 6,300 clones, approximately 70% detected once. Antigens of these TCRs are unknown. Material for sequencing was cultured CD8+ T cells derived from PBMCs. The receptors were gathered from a male donor with HIV. The CDR3 runs from the conserved cysteine through the conserved F or W. The order of the fields is clone size, D gene, V gene, J gene, CDR3 DNA, CDR3 protein. A D gene is named only where the DNA matches it firmly. The listing skips clone size in some rows; elsewhere it reads once, few, many or a size class.

size: NA
D: NA
V: TRBV28
J: TRBJ1-2
DNA: TGTGCCAGCAGTTTTGGGGAGGATGGCTACACCTTC
CDR3: CASSFGEDGYTF

size: NA
D: TRBD2
V: TRBV7-9
J: TRBJ2-1
DNA: TGTGCCAGCAGCTGGACTAGCGGGAACGATGAGCAGTTCTTC
CDR3: CASSWTSGNDEQFF

size: NA
D: NA
V: TRBV18
J: TRBJ1-1
DNA: TGTGCCAGCTCACCTCCAGGGGCAATGAACACTGAAGCTTTCTTT
CDR3: CASSPPGAMNTEAFF

size: NA
D: NA
V: TRBV19
J: TRBJ1-6
DNA: TGTGCCAGTAGTATAGGGGTATACAACGACTCACCCCTCCACTTT
CDR3: CASSIGVYNDSPLHF

size: few
D: TRBD1
V: TRBV5-6
J: TRBJ2-7
DNA: TGTGCCAGCAGCGGGGGACAGGCCCCCTACGAGCAGTACTTC
CDR3: CASSGGQAPYEQYF

size: NA
D: TRBD1
V: TRBV7-9
J: TRBJ2-3
DNA: TGTGCCAGCAGCCCAGGGACAGGGGCCCTCACAGATACGCAGTATTTT
CDR3: CASSPGTGALTDTQYF

size: few
D: NA
V: TRBV5-4
J: TRBJ2-7
DNA: TGTGCCAGCAGCCCTGGTAGGGGGTACGAGCAGTACTTC
CDR3: CASSPGRGYEQYF

size: NA
D: TRBD2
V: TRBV6-5
J: TRBJ2-7
DNA: TGTGCCAGCAGTGCGGGGACTATCGAGCAGTACTTC
CDR3: CASSAGTIEQYF

size: NA
D: NA
V: TRBV28
J: TRBJ2-6
DNA: TGTGCCAGTGGGATGAACTCTGGGGCCAACGTCCTGACTTTC
CDR3: CASGMNSGANVLTF

size: few
D: NA
V: TRBV30
J: TRBJ1-1
DNA: TGTGCCTGGAGTGTAATGAGGGGGGCTGAAGCTTTCTTT
CDR3: CAWSVMRGAEAFF

size: NA
D: NA
V: TRBV12-1
J: TRBJ2-7
DNA: TGTGCCAGCAGCTGTGGAGGTCGGAGACTCAACCTCTACGAGCAGTACTTC
CDR3: CASSCGGRRLNLYEQYF

size: few
D: TRBD1
V: TRBV6-5
J: TRBJ2-7
DNA: TGTGCCAGCAGTTACGGGACAGGTGACTACGAGCAGTACTTC
CDR3: CASSYGTGDYEQYF

size: NA
D: NA
V: TRBV28
J: TRBJ2-7
DNA: TGTGCCAGCACCCCTGGGGGCCACGAGCAGTACTTC
CDR3: CASTPGGHEQYF

size: few
D: NA
V: TRBV6-5
J: TRBJ1-1
DNA: TGTGCCCCCAGATCTGTGTCTTTGGGCACTGAAGCTTTCTTT
CDR3: CAPRSVSLGTEAFF

size: NA
D: NA
V: TRBV13
J: TRBJ2-2
DNA: TGTGCCAGCAGCTTAGCCACAAGGGGGGAGCTGTTTTTT
CDR3: CASSLATRGELFF

size: NA
D: TRBD2
V: TRBV11-3
J: TRBJ2-1
DNA: TGTGCCAGCAGCCTAGCGGGGGGGACGAATGAGCAGTTCTTC
CDR3: CASSLAGGTNEQFF

size: NA
D: NA
V: TRBV5-5
J: TRBJ2-5
DNA: TGTGCCAGCGGGAATCAAGGGGTTTACCAAGAGACCCAGTACTTC
CDR3: CASGNQGVYQETQYF

size: NA
D: NA
V: TRBV27
J: TRBJ2-7
DNA: TGTGCCAGCAGTAGGGGTCCTTCCTACGAGCAGTACTTC
CDR3: CASSRGPSYEQYF

size: medium-sized
D: TRBD1
V: TRBV28
J: TRBJ2-5
DNA: TGTGCCAGCAGTTCCCCGGACAGGGCCCAAGAGACCCAGTACTTC
CDR3: CASSSPDRAQETQYF

size: few
D: NA
V: TRBV5-6
J: TRBJ2-7
DNA: TGTGCCAGCAGCTTGGGAGTTGCCTACGAGCAGTACTTC
CDR3: CASSLGVAYEQYF

size: NA
D: TRBD1
V: TRBV2
J: TRBJ1-5
DNA: TGTGCCAGCAGTTCTAGGACAGGGGAGGCTCAGCCCCAGCATTTT
CDR3: CASSSRTGEAQPQHF

size: NA
D: NA
V: TRBV13
J: TRBJ1-2
DNA: TGCGCCAGCAGCCAAGATCCCCCAGACTTGGACTATGGCTACACCTTC
CDR3: CASSQDPPDLDYGYTF

size: NA
D: NA
V: TRBV11-3
J: TRBJ2-1
DNA: TGTGCCAGCAGCTTAGATTTTGGGGCCTACAATGAGCAGTTCTTC
CDR3: CASSLDFGAYNEQFF

size: NA
D: TRBD1
V: TRBV27
J: TRBJ2-2
DNA: TGTGCCAGCAGTCTTACCGGGACAGGGGGGACCGGGGAGCTGTTTTTT
CDR3: CASSLTGTGGTGELFF

size: NA
D: NA
V: TRBV10-3
J: TRBJ2-2
DNA: TGTGCCATCAGTGAGTCCGTGGGGGGTCGCAAGTCCGGGGAGCTGTTTTTT
CDR3: CAISESVGGRKSGELFF

size: once
D: NA
V: TRBV29-1
J: TRBJ2-2
DNA: TGCAGCGTTGAAGGCCCCAAGGGCGAGACCGGGGAGCTGTTTTTT
CDR3: CSVEGPKGETGELFF

size: few
D: NA
V: TRBV14
J: TRBJ2-6
DNA: TGTGCCAGCAGCCAAGAAACGGGGAGATCGGCTGGGGCCAACGTCCTGACTTTC
CDR3: CASSQETGRSAGANVLTF

size: once
D: NA
V: TRBV28
J: TRBJ1-1
DNA: TGTGCCAGCAGTGCCCAAGGATGGCTGAACACTGAAGCTTTCTTT
CDR3: CASSAQGWLNTEAFF

size: NA
D: NA
V: TRBV7-2
J: TRBJ2-1
DNA: TGTGCCAGCAGCCAGAAGGGGGGAACCATTTACAATGAGCAGTTCTTC
CDR3: CASSQKGGTIYNEQFF

size: NA
D: TRBD1
V: TRBV10-3
J: TRBJ2-6
DNA: TGTGCCATCAGGACCGGGGACAGGGCTGGGGCCAACGTCCTGACTTTC
CDR3: CAIRTGDRAGANVLTF

size: NA
D: TRBD1
V: TRBV5-8
J: TRBJ1-1
DNA: TGTGCCAGCAGCTTGGAAGAGACAGGGGGAGCTTTCTTT
CDR3: CASSLEETGGAFF

size: NA
D: NA
V: TRBV7-2
J: TRBJ1-2
DNA: TGTGCCAGCAGCTTAGACCAGGGTAACTATGGCTACACCTTC
CDR3: CASSLDQGNYGYTF

size: NA
D: NA
V: TRBV6-5
J: TRBJ2-1
DNA: TGTGCCAGCAGTTACTCGTTAGTCGATGAGCAGTTCTTC
CDR3: CASSYSLVDEQFF

size: NA
D: NA
V: TRBV5-6
J: TRBJ2-1
DNA: TGTGCCAGCAAAACCGGGACTCCGTCGATTGAGCAGTTCTTC
CDR3: CASKTGTPSIEQFF

size: NA
D: TRBD1
V: TRBV6-1
J: TRBJ1-4
DNA: TGTGCCAGCAGTGATCCTCGCCTGGCGACAGGGATACTGTTTTTT
CDR3: CASSDPRLATGILFF

size: NA
D: NA
V: TRBV9
J: TRBJ1-3
DNA: TGTGCCAGCAGCGTAGCGAGACAGGTGGCTGGAAACACCATATATTTT
CDR3: CASSVARQVAGNTIYF

size: large
D: TRBD1
V: TRBV19
J: TRBJ1-5
DNA: TGTGCCAGTACCCCGGACAGGTTAAGCAATCAGCCCCAGCATTTT
CDR3: CASTPDRLSNQPQHF

size: NA
D: TRBD2
V: TRBV9
J: TRBJ2-1
DNA: TGTGCCAGCAGCGCGCCGACTAGCGGGGGCCCGCTGGGTGAGCAGTTCTTC
CDR3: CASSAPTSGGPLGEQFF

size: NA
D: TRBD1
V: TRBV12-5
J: TRBJ1-6
DNA: TGTGCTAGTGGTTTGCCACACCCCTCAGGGGGCCATAATTCACCCCTCCACTTT
CDR3: CASGLPHPSGGHNSPLHF

size: NA
D: TRBD1
V: TRBV2
J: TRBJ1-2
DNA: TGTGCCAGCGGGGACAGGGCCCAAACCCACTATGGCTACACCTTC
CDR3: CASGDRAQTHYGYTF

size: NA
D: NA
V: TRBV19
J: TRBJ2-1
DNA: TGTGCCAGTCGCCCTGGGGCGGGGTACAATGAGCAGTTCTTC
CDR3: CASRPGAGYNEQFF

size: few
D: TRBD1
V: TRBV19
J: TRBJ2-1
DNA: TGTGCCAGTAGTAGGGGACAGGGTAGAAGTGAGCAGTTCTTC
CDR3: CASSRGQGRSEQFF

size: NA
D: NA
V: TRBV6-5
J: TRBJ2-5
DNA: TGTGCCAGCAGCGCACAAGGAGGGGAGCAGTACTTC
CDR3: CASSAQGGEQYF

size: NA
D: NA
V: TRBV5-1
J: TRBJ2-7
DNA: TGCGCCAGCGGCCCTGGGTCTCGCCGCTACGAGCAGTACTTC
CDR3: CASGPGSRRYEQYF

size: NA
D: TRBD1
V: TRBV7-7
J: TRBJ2-5
DNA: TGTGCTAGCAGCTATAGACAGGGGCTCCAAGAGACCCAGTACTTC
CDR3: CASSYRQGLQETQYF

size: NA
D: NA
V: TRBV5-6
J: TRBJ2-5
DNA: TGTGCCAGCAGCTTGGCACAGGAGCTACTCCAAGAGACCCAGTACTTC
CDR3: CASSLAQELLQETQYF